This T cell receptor beta chain was documented in a study of PD-1 blockade in mismatch repair-deficient tumors. Sequencing was performed with immunoSEQ multiplex PCR; in TCRdb, only in-frame clones are kept and a portion is missing. The sample records 40,000 or so clones, over 80% being singletons. Deletions cut 1 base from V and 1 base from J, with 20 bases between. The CDR3 length is 18 residues. CDR1 SGHDT and CDR2 YYEEEE come from the germline V gene. The material sequenced was PBMCs, taken roughly 40 weeks after starting pembrolizumab. This TCR derives from an adult with mismatch repair-deficient cancer. The rearrangement joins TRBV5-6 to TRBJ1-2; perhaps TRBD1 as D (6 bases). This CDR3 reads CASSLMGRMAGDNYGYTF. DNA for the CDR3: TGTGCCAGCAGCTTGATGGGCCGGATGGCAGGGGATAACTATGGCTACACCTTC.